The clone carrying this TCR beta chain showed up many times. Antigen specificity is unknown. The data originate from a study of CD8 T cells in ankylosing spondylitis. TCRdb independently ran MiXCR on the 5' RACE reads; one entry per CDR3 protein. This table has about 340,000 distinct CDR3 sequences, roughly 14% appearing once. General study findings and limits: Characteristic of ankylosing spondylitis blood, it appeared, was a TCR beta motif comprising roughly eight highly homologous variants. Disease-associated clonotypes exhibited CD8+ identity and were relatively infrequent in peripheral blood. In synovial fluid and blood from reactive arthritis, some motif variants were previously reported. Significant enrichment of disease-linked clones was reportedly seen in matched ankylosing spondylitis synovial fluid.

V gave up 7 bases and J gave up 2 bases, with 12 bases separating them. Looked up from germline, CDR1 is SGHDT and CDR2 is YYEEEE. The CDR3 is 13 residues long. The chain employs TRBV5-6 and TRBJ1-1, with D possibly TRBD1 on 6 matching bases. This receptor was obtained from a male donor with ankylosing spondylitis or in good health (not recorded which). Sequenced sample: blood, either unsorted or a sorted T cell fraction (not recorded which). Here the CDR3 reads CASADRRNTEAFF. The CDR3 DNA sequence: TGTGCCAGCGCGGACAGACGTAACACTGAAGCTTTCTTT.